Sequencing of this T cell receptor beta chain was carried out in a study of blood T cells in healthy people across ages. This clonotype was seen a handful of times. Through a sample-barcoded 5' primer and a J-beta primer mix, a second PCR was run for about 6 to 12 cycles. All samples gave at least 2.5 million CDR3-containing paired-end reads. TCRdb ran MiXCR on the 5' RACE reads and lists one entry per CDR3 protein. The sample has about 1.6 million distinct CDR3 sequences; about 35% are singletons. Trimming stripped 6 bases from V and 1 base from J, with 13 bases between. CDR1 and CDR2 from the germline V gene are MNHEY and SMNVEV (reference sequence). This CDR3 spans 15 amino acids.

This chain joins TRBV27 and TRBJ1-5; D perhaps matches TRBD1 (5 bases). This receptor was taken from a woman aged 25 to 39 in good health. The sample consisted of blood. CDR3 region: CASSRGTASNQPQHF. For the CDR3, the DNA is TGTGCCAGCAGCCGGGGGACGGCGAGCAATCAGCCCCAGCATTTT.